Shown below are 32 T cell receptor beta chains from a single sample sequenced in a study of blood T cell repertoires in COVID-19. The method was immunoSEQ multiplex PCR; TCRdb's version includes in-frame clones alone and lacks a portion of them. The sample carries approximately 150,000 clones, roughly nine tenths recorded once. The sequenced sample was peripheral blood. The source is a woman in her sixties or seventies with acute or convalescent COVID-19.

This clone was detected only once. This chain connects TRBV4-2 to TRBJ1-5; unclear D gene. This CDR3 has 15 amino acids. CDR1 LGHNA and CDR2 YNFKEQ come from the germline V gene. V lost 0 bases and J lost 5, with 11 bases in between. CDR3 in amino acids: CASSQEDWADQPQHF. CDR3 sequence (DNA): TGTGCCAGCAGCCAAGAGGACTGGGCCGATCAGCCCCAGCATTTT.

The chain combines TRBV15 with TRBJ2-7, with D maybe TRBD1 (6 bases). The CDR3 totals 15 residues. Deletions cut 0 bases from V and 2 bases from J, with 11 bases between. CDR1 and CDR2 from the germline V gene are LNHNV and YYDKDF (reference sequence). The CDR3 sequence is CATSRDIEGAYEQYF. CDR3 coding DNA: TGTGCCACCAGCAGAGATATCGAGGGGGCCTACGAGCAGTACTTC.

The chain combines TRBV5-1 with TRBJ1-1, with TRBD1 as a possible D gene (5 bases). CDR1 is SGHRS and CDR2 is YFSETQ in the germline V gene. This CDR3 contains 14 residues. Trimming pared 4 bases from V and 0 bases from J, leaving 10 bases between. The CDR3 DNA follows: TGCGCCAGCAGCCGACAGCTCATGAACACTGAAGCTTTCTTT. It yields the protein CASSRQLMNTEAFF.

There are a few counts of this clone. V usage is TRBV6-5 and J usage is TRBJ2-7, with 8 bases fitting TRBD1. V lost 5 bases and J lost 5; bases outside the gene matches: 8. This CDR3 spans 14 amino acids. Per germline, CDR1 MNHEY and CDR2 SVGAGI. The CDR3 DNA follows: TGTGCCAGCAGTAAGGACAGGGTCCGGCACGAGCAGTACTTC. It is translated as CASSKDRVRHEQYF.

This chain links TRBV7-9 with TRBJ2-3, with 9 bases fitting TRBD1. The ends lost 5 bases at V and 4 bases at J; junction bases unmatched: 7. CDR1 SEHNR and CDR2 FQNEAQ come from the germline V gene (reference sequence). The CDR3 runs 15 residues. CDR3 residues: CASSGTGSRPDTQYF. DNA for the CDR3: TGTGCCAGCAGCGGGACAGGGAGTCGCCCAGATACGCAGTATTTT.

V usage is TRBV6-5 and J usage is TRBJ2-1; 11 bases fit TRBD2. Per the germline V gene, CDR1 is MNHEY and CDR2 is SVGAGI. J was trimmed by 6 bases and V by 5 bases; bases with no gene match: 3. This CDR3 has 14 residues. The CDR3 nucleotides are TGTGCCAGCAGTCTAGCGGGGGGACGCAATGAGCAGTTCTTC. Its protein product is CASSLAGGRNEQFF.

CDR3 in DNA: TGTGCCAGCAGTTACTCTTGGACAGGCTCCTACGAGCAGTACTTC. Protein: CASSYSWTGSYEQYF. J is TRBJ2-7 and V is TRBV6-5; 7 bases agree with TRBD1. V trimming: 0 bases; J trimming: 0 bases; junction bases outside the gene matches: 2. The germline V gene encodes CDR1 MNHEY and CDR2 SVGAGI. This CDR3 region has 15 residues.

V is TRBV29-1 and J is TRBJ1-4; the match to TRBD1 covers 8 bases. V dropped 7 bases and J dropped 5; count of bases not matched to a gene: 6. The germline V gene encodes CDR1 SQVTM and CDR2 ANQGSEA. This CDR3 is 13 amino acids long. The CDR3 reads CSARTGRNEKLFF. CDR3 coding DNA: TGCAGCGCCCGGACAGGGAGGAATGAAAAACTGTTTTTT.

The gene calls are TRBV6-6 and TRBJ1-6; 8 bases agree with TRBD1. CDR3 length: 15 amino acids. J gave up 8 bases and V 6 bases, and 9 bases lay outside the gene matches. Per germline, CDR1 MNHNY and CDR2 SVGAGI (reference sequence). The CDR3 coding sequence is TGTGCCAGCAGCAGAAGACAGGGGTTGGATTCACCCCTCCACTTT. Protein: CASSRRQGLDSPLHF.

The V call is TRBV12-5, the J call TRBJ2-7; tentatively, D is TRBD2 (6 bases). This CDR3 is 16 amino acids long. CDR1 is LGHNT and CDR2 is FRNRAP in the germline V gene. Trimming stripped 0 bases from V and 5 bases from J, with 17 bases between. The CDR3 DNA reads TGTGCTAGTGGTTTGGTACTAGCCCCGGGGCTGGACGAGCAGTACTTC. This encodes CASGLVLAPGLDEQYF.

This chain uses TRBV6-6 with TRBJ1-2, with unresolved D. The CDR3 runs 10 residues. Germline V gene sequence: CDR1 MNHNY, CDR2 SVGAGI (reference sequence). V was trimmed by 10 bases and J by 3 bases, leaving 6 bases between them. The CDR3 loop is CATYDYGYTF. The CDR3 DNA reads TGTGCCACCTACGACTATGGCTACACCTTC.

The genes are TRBV13 and TRBJ2-7; 9 bases line up with TRBD2. Germline-derived CDR1 and CDR2 are PRHDT and FYEKMQ (reference sequence). V was pared by 5 bases and J by 2 bases, with 10 bases of the junction left unmatched. The CDR3 is made up of 16 amino acids. CDR3 sequence: CASSVGGSGRTYEQYF. The DNA of the CDR3 is TGTGCCAGCAGCGTCGGAGGGAGCGGGAGGACCTACGAGCAGTACTTC.

The chain joins TRBV2 to TRBJ2-1; 9 nucleotides line up with TRBD1. This CDR3 has 15 amino acids. V shed 6 bases, J shed 4 bases, and the junction held 7 bases outside the gene matches. Germline values: CDR1 SNHLY, CDR2 FYNNEI. CDR3 in amino acids: CASSPSGTGYNEQFF. The CDR3, as DNA: TGTGCCAGCAGCCCTTCCGGGACAGGGTACAATGAGCAGTTCTTC.

This clone was seen just once. The sample has other DNA sequences that encode this CDR3 too. This chain connects TRBV5-1 to TRBJ2-3, with D hard to call. V shed 0 bases and J shed 0 bases, with 5 bases lying between them. The germline V gene encodes CDR1 SGHRS and CDR2 YFSETQ. The CDR3 consists of 14 residues. CDR3 in DNA: TGCGCCAGCAGCTTGGGTCAGAGCACAGATACGCAGTATTTT. This encodes CASSLGQSTDTQYF.

This sequence joins TRBV2 and TRBJ1-1; D is ambiguous. With 1 base removed from V and 1 base from J, the gap between germline ends came to 10 bases. The length of the CDR3 is 15 residues. Germline CDR1 is SNHLY and CDR2 is FYNNEI. In DNA form, the CDR3 reads TGTGCCAGCAGTGAAGTATCCCCGTCGAACACTGAAGCTTTCTTT. Encoded protein: CASSEVSPSNTEAFF. Complete variable domain (other parts from reference TRBV2 and TRBJ1-1): EPEVTQTPSHQVTQMGQEVILRCVPISNHLYFYWYRQILGQKVEFLVSFYNNEISEKSEIFDDQFSVERPDGSNFTLKIRSTKLEDSAMYFCASSEVSPSNTEAFFGQGTRLTVV.

The chain has TRBV28 and TRBJ1-5; weak D call: TRBD1 (5 bases). The V gene lost 10 bases and the J gene lost 16 bases, with 20 bases spanning the gap. Per germline, CDR1 MDHEN and CDR2 SYDVKM. The CDR3 has 11 amino acids. In DNA form, the CDR3 reads TGTGCCACCACTCAGGGAGGTACATGTCATTTT. Translated, it gives CATTQGGTCHF.

V usage is TRBV5-1 and J usage is TRBJ1-1; 8 bases line up with TRBD1. V lost 1 base and J lost 4; bases outside the gene matches: 3. This CDR3 comprises 14 residues. Germline V gene data show CDR1 as SGHRS and CDR2 as YFSETQ. CDR3 DNA: TGCGCCAGCAGCTTGCAGGACAGGGCCACTGAAGCTTTCTTT. Its translation: CASSLQDRATEAFF.

The CDR3: CASSDRPGGYMNTIYF. For the CDR3, the DNA is TGTGCCAGCAGTGACCGCCCAGGGGGTTATATGAACACCATATATTTT. The chain employs TRBV2 and TRBJ1-3, with 7 nucleotides matching TRBD1. V dropped 3 bases and J dropped 7; count of bases not matched to a gene: 12. CDR1 and CDR2 (germline): SNHLY, FYNNEI. The CDR3 covers 16 residues.

The rearrangement uses TRBV2 and TRBJ2-1, with 10 nucleotides matching TRBD2. V dropped 6 bases and J dropped 8; count of bases not matched to a gene: 4. The CDR3 length is 13 residues. CDR1 and CDR2 from the germline V gene are SNHLY and FYNNEI. The CDR3 nucleotides are TGTGCCAGCAGCCGGGGACTAGCGTATGAGCAGTTCTTC. It is translated as CASSRGLAYEQFF.

The CDR3 DNA is TGTGCCAGCAGTCGAAGGCCGGGACAGAGAAATGAAAAACTGTTTTTT. This encodes CASSRRPGQRNEKLFF. The V and J genes are TRBV28 and TRBJ1-4, with 7 bases fitting TRBD1. With V trimmed by 5 bases and J by 5 bases, 11 bases remained unmatched. The germline V gene has CDR1 MDHEN and CDR2 SYDVKM. The CDR3 contains 16 residues.

This rearrangement joins TRBV4-2 to TRBJ2-3, with a possible D match to TRBD2 (6 bases). The ends were cut back, 0 bases at V and 3 bases at J, with 10 bases in the middle. Germline CDR1 reads LGHNA; CDR2 reads YNFKEQ. This CDR3 region has 15 residues. The CDR3 nucleotides read TGTGCCAGCAGCCAAGATCTCAGCGGGACAGATACGCAGTATTTT. It encodes CASSQDLSGTDTQYF.

The rearrangement uses TRBV24-1 and TRBJ1-2, with D unclear. V was clipped by 5 bases and J by 3 bases, with 9 bases between them. CDR3 size: 13 residues. Germline values: CDR1 KGHDR, CDR2 SFDVKD. CDR3 sequence: CATSGALDYGYTF. DNA for the CDR3: TGTGCCACCAGTGGGGCTCTGGACTATGGCTACACCTTC.

V is TRBV6-5 and J is TRBJ1-4; D gene ambiguous. V was shortened by 5 bases and J by 7 bases, with 5 bases between the two germline ends. This CDR3 has 11 residues. The germline gives CDR1 MNHEY, CDR2 SVGAGI. CDR3 amino acids: CASSPGEKLFF. The CDR3 DNA sequence: TGTGCCAGCAGTCCGGGTGAAAAACTGTTTTTT.

V gene TRBV5-1 combines with J gene TRBJ2-1; 9 bases line up with TRBD2. Germline values: CDR1 SGHRS, CDR2 YFSETQ. This CDR3 comprises 15 residues. After removal of 4 bases from V and 4 bases from J, the junction contained 6 bases not matched to a gene. The CDR3 sequence is CASSGASGVYNEQFF. The CDR3 nucleotides are TGCGCCAGCAGCGGGGCTAGCGGGGTATACAATGAGCAGTTCTTC.

Points on this clone: Other DNA sequences in the same sample also yield this CDR3. The chain combines TRBV9 with TRBJ2-7; D remains ambiguous. Germline lookup yields CDR1 SGDLS and CDR2 YYNGEE. The CDR3 has 14 residues. Trimming left V 0 bases short and J 0 bases short, with 7 bases between. CDR3 sequence reads: CASSVDVSSYEQYF. In DNA form, the CDR3 reads TGTGCCAGCAGCGTAGACGTCAGCTCCTACGAGCAGTACTTC.

The rearrangement joins TRBV6-2 or TRBV6-3 to TRBJ1-4; D not certain. The length of the CDR3 is 15 residues. Trimming pared 2 bases from V and 0 bases from J, leaving 7 bases between. Germline CDR1 reads MNHEY; CDR2 reads SVGEGT. CDR3 in amino acids: CASSYGQTTNEKLFF. In nucleotides, the CDR3 is TGTGCCAGCAGTTACGGGCAGACAACTAATGAAAAACTGTTTTTT.

This clone was picked up a small number of times. The V and J genes are TRBV19 and TRBJ1-4; 7 bases are shared with TRBD1. Germline CDR1 and CDR2: LNHDA and SQIVND (reference sequence). The length of the CDR3 is 15 residues. The trim removed 5 bases at V and 2 bases at J, leaving 5 bases unmatched. CDR3 sequence (DNA): TGTGCCAGTAGTCCTAGACAGGGTACTAATGAAAAACTGTTTTTT. Translating it yields CASSPRQGTNEKLFF.

This clone was recorded a few times. The genes are TRBV19 and TRBJ1-1, with 7 bases matching TRBD1. Per germline, CDR1 LNHDA and CDR2 SQIVND (reference sequence). The CDR3 loop spans 15 amino acids. V dropped 3 bases and J dropped 6; count of bases not matched to a gene: 10. In DNA form, the CDR3 reads TGTGCCAGTAGTATCAGGGCGACAGGGCGACCTGAAGCTTTCTTT. Translating gives CASSIRATGRPEAFF.

The sample holds a few counts of this clone. Other nucleotide sequences in the sample specify the same CDR3. The rearrangement uses TRBV5-1 and TRBJ1-3; D is uncertain. Trimming left V 5 bases short and J 0 bases short, with 12 bases between. Looked up from germline, CDR1 is SGHRS and CDR2 is YFSETQ. CDR3 size: 15 residues. For the CDR3, the DNA is TGCGCCAGCAGTCTGCGAGAGAGCTCTGGAAACACCATATATTTT. It specifies CASSLRESSGNTIYF.

With respect to this clone: The sample holds other DNA sequences that translate to the same CDR3. The J gene is TRBJ1-2, the V gene TRBV5-1; D is undetermined. Trimming removed 0 bases at V and 0 bases at J, with 6 bases between. The germline gives CDR1 SGHRS, CDR2 YFSETQ. The length of the CDR3 is 14 residues. The CDR3 spells CASSLGQSNYGYTF. The CDR3 DNA is TGCGCCAGCAGCTTGGGGCAGTCTAACTATGGCTACACCTTC.

The rearrangement links TRBV6-5 to TRBJ2-4; D not resolved. CDR1 is MNHEY and CDR2 is SVGAGI in the germline V gene. CDR3 length: 15 amino acids. Trimming cost V 0 bases and J 2 bases, with 8 bases left between them. In DNA form, the CDR3 reads TGTGCCAGCAGTTACTCGACTTCTTCCAAAAACATTCAGTACTTC. Translated: CASSYSTSSKNIQYF.

The chain recombines TRBV4-3 with TRBJ1-2, with D unclear. Looked up from germline, CDR1 is LGHNA and CDR2 is YSLEER. The CDR3 length is 16 residues. V lost 3 bases to trimming and J lost 5 bases, with 19 bases between them. The CDR3 reads CASSHLTARRLYGYTF. The CDR3, as DNA: TGCGCCAGCAGCCATCTGACCGCACGGAGACTTTATGGCTACACCTTC.